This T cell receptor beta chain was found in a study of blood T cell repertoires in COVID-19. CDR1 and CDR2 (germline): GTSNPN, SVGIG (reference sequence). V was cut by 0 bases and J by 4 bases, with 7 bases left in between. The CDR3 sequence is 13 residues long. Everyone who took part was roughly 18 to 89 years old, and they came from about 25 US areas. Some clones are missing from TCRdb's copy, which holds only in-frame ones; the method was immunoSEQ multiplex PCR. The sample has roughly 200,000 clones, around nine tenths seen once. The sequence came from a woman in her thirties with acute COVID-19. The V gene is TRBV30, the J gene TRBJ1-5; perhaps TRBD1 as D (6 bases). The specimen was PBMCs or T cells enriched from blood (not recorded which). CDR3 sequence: CAWSVDRNQPQHF. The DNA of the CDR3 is TGTGCCTGGAGTGTAGACAGGAATCAGCCCCAGCATTTT.